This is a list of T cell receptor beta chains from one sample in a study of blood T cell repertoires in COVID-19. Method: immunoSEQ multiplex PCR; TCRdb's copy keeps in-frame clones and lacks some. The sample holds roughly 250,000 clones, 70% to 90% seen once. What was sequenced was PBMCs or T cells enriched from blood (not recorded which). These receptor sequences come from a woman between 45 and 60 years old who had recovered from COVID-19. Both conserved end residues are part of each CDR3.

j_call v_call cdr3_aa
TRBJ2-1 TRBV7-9 CASSTLGGNNEQFF
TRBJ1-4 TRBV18 CASSLTGSTNEKLFF
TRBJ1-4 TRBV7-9 CASSLAQGFGEKLFF
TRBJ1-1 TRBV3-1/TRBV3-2 CASSQRALEAFF
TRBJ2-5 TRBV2 CASNRDRGIVGETQYF
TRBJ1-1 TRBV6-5 CASSYSGGTEAFF
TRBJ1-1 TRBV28 CASSLATGGRVEAFF
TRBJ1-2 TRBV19 CASQRQGNNYGYTF
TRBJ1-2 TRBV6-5 CASSPGTGDIYGYTF
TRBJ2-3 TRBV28 CASSLRGVGRNTQYF
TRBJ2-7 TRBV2 CASSETRLAGVLGQYF
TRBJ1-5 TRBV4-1 CASSQDLGARNQPQHF
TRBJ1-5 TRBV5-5 CASSTSTGFKGPQHF
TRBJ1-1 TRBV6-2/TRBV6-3 CASSLRDRGQAAEAFF
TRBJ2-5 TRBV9 CASSVGGTGGIETQYF
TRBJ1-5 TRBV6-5 CASRSEGISNQPQHF
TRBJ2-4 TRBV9 CASSDLGQGLGIQYF
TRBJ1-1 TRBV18 CASSSTGMNTEAFF
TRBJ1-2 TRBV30 CAWSPPGTGAFGYTF
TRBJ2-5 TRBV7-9 CASSLASPRGSGETQYF